The 18 T cell receptor beta chains reported below all come from one sample, sequenced in a study of shared clonotypes between healthy human individuals. The naive CD8 population came from CD45RO-negative cells selected for CCR7, without terminally differentiated effector memory CD45RA+ cells. TCRdb keeps only in-frame clones here, not all; method: immunoSEQ multiplex PCR. The data show about 870,000 clones, with 85% to 95% seen just once and around 24% held by the top ten. The sample taken for sequencing was naive CD8+ T cells sorted from blood. These receptors originate from a young man in good health.

The rearrangement joins TRBV6-1 to TRBJ2-2; 8 nucleotides agree with TRBD2. This CDR3 is 15 amino acids long. Germline CDR1 reads MNHNS; CDR2 reads SASEGT. The V and J ends lost 2 bases and 5 bases, in that order; junction bases with no gene match: 4. This chain's CDR3 is CASSEYAGGTGELFF. The CDR3 nucleotides are TGTGCCAGCAGTGAATATGCGGGGGGTACCGGGGAGCTGTTTTTT.

This chain uses TRBV7-2 with TRBJ2-7; D unclear. V dropped 3 bases and J dropped 3 bases, with 6 bases sitting between them. This CDR3 region has 12 residues. From germline, CDR1 is SGHTA and CDR2 FQGNSA. The CDR3: CASSFRYYEQYF. The CDR3 coding sequence is TGTGCCAGCAGCTTTCGATACTACGAGCAGTACTTC.

V gene TRBV30 combines with J gene TRBJ2-1; either TRBD1 or TRBD2 may supply D (6 bases each). V lost 4 bases and J lost 4, with 17 bases in between. Germline V gene data show CDR1 as GTSNPN and CDR2 as SVGIG (reference sequence). CDR3 length: 15 amino acids. This chain's CDR3 is CAWTEGGLRYNEQFF. CDR3 nucleotides: TGTGCCTGGACTGAGGGGGGCCTTCGGTACAATGAGCAGTTCTTC.

The sample holds one count of this clone. This chain uses TRBV11-2 with TRBJ2-1; 7 nucleotides line up with TRBD2. V lost 5 bases, J lost 4 bases, and 14 bases stayed unmatched. Germline CDR1 and CDR2: SGHAT and FQNNGV. The CDR3 consists of 17 residues. The CDR3 loop is CASSRGSRGLGYNEQFF. The DNA of the CDR3 is TGTGCCAGCAGCCGCGGTTCAAGAGGACTAGGGTACAATGAGCAGTTCTTC.

This sequence joins TRBV7-3 and TRBJ1-2; D is possibly TRBD1 (5 bases). With 0 bases removed from V and 4 bases from J, the gap between germline ends came to 15 bases. This CDR3 is built from 16 residues. Germline CDR1 and CDR2: SGHTA and FQGTGA. This CDR3 is CASSLTSGRVGYGYTF. CDR3 DNA sequence: TGTGCCAGCAGCTTAACTAGTGGCAGGGTGGGCTATGGCTACACCTTC.

The chain is built from TRBV15 and TRBJ2-4; D is ambiguous. CDR3 size: 13 residues. V was cut by 5 bases and J by 0 bases, with 5 bases left in between. Germline V CDR1 and CDR2: LNHNV, YYDKDF (reference sequence). CDR3 nucleotide sequence: TGTGCCACCAGCGGGCTAGCCAAAAACATTCAGTACTTC. This translates into CATSGLAKNIQYF.

This chain joins TRBV6-5 and TRBJ2-5; the D gene could be TRBD1 or TRBD2 (6 bases each). The CDR3 sequence is 14 residues long. The germline gives CDR1 MNHEY, CDR2 SVGAGI. V lost 0 bases to trimming and J lost 8 bases, with 13 bases between them. In DNA form, the CDR3 reads TGTGCCAGCAGTTACTCGGCAGGGGAGGTCACCCAGTACTTC. Its translation is CASSYSAGEVTQYF.

This sequence joins TRBV14 and TRBJ2-7; D remains unclear. This CDR3 spans 15 amino acids. V gave up 0 bases and J gave up 6 bases, with 15 bases separating them. Germline CDR1 and CDR2: SGHDN and FVKESK. The CDR3 DNA reads as TGTGCCAGCAGCCAAGATTACACAGTACGAAGCGAGCAGTACTTC. Translating it yields CASSQDYTVRSEQYF.

V is TRBV27 and J is TRBJ2-5; no firm D call. The germline V and J ends were trimmed by 4 bases and 3 bases, with 12 bases remaining between them. The CDR3 sequence is 14 residues long. Germline CDR1 MNHEY, CDR2 SMNVEV (reference sequence). CDR3 region: CASSSAAREETQYF. In DNA, the CDR3 is TGTGCCAGCAGTTCGGCGGCGAGAGAAGAGACCCAGTACTTC.

The rearrangement joins TRBV7-9 to TRBJ1-1, with TRBD1 matching over 7 bases. CDR1 SEHNR and CDR2 FQNEAQ come from the germline V gene (reference sequence). The V and J ends lost 5 bases and 3 bases, in that order; junction bases with no gene match: 15. CDR3 size: 17 residues. The DNA for the CDR3 is TGTGCCAGCAGCCCAATTGCCCAGGGACAGTTGGACACTGAAGCTTTCTTT. Its protein is CASSPIAQGQLDTEAFF.

This clone was seen just once. The V and J genes are TRBV4-1 and TRBJ2-7; 12 nucleotides match TRBD2. V shed 1 base, J shed 4 bases, and the junction held 11 bases outside the gene matches. The CDR3 runs to 18 residues. Germline values: CDR1 MGHRA, CDR2 YSYEKL. CDR3: CASSQVETSGGVGYEQYF. Here the CDR3 DNA reads TGCGCCAGCAGCCAAGTCGAGACTAGCGGGGGAGTCGGGTACGAGCAGTACTTC.

The V gene is TRBV4-3, the J gene TRBJ1-1, with a possible D match to TRBD1 (6 bases). The CDR3 sequence is 14 residues long. V shed 5 bases and J shed 5 bases, with 15 bases lying between them. CDR1 and CDR2 from the germline V gene are LGHNA and YSLEER. CDR3 sequence: CASSEQGVGTEAFF. In DNA, the CDR3 is TGCGCCAGCAGCGAACAGGGCGTGGGGACTGAAGCTTTCTTT.

The CDR3 here is CASSGRETFYEQYF. The CDR3 nucleotides read TGCGCCAGCAGTGGGCGGGAGACCTTCTACGAGCAGTACTTC. This chain uses TRBV10-1 with TRBJ2-7, with 7 bases identical to TRBD2. The trim removed 4 bases at V and 3 bases at J, leaving 6 bases unmatched. CDR3 size: 14 residues. CDR1 is WNHNN and CDR2 is SYGVQD in the germline V gene (reference sequence).

The CDR3 DNA sequence: TGCGCCAGCAGCTTGGCCGGATCCAGGGGGCAGTACTTC. Encoded protein: CASSLAGSRGQYF. This sequence joins TRBV5-1 and TRBJ2-7, with a tentative D call TRBD1 (6 bases). This CDR3 comprises 13 residues. V lost 0 bases and J lost 9, with 13 bases in between. Per germline, CDR1 SGHRS and CDR2 YFSETQ. Looking up the rest from reference TRBV5-1 and TRBJ2-7 gives the full variable domain: KAGVTQTPRYLIKTRGQQVTLSCSPISGHRSVSWYQQTPGQGLQFLFEYFSETQRNKGNFPGRFSGRQFSNSRSEMNVSTLELGDSALYLCASSLAGSRGQYFGPGTRLTVT.

The rearrangement joins TRBV21-1 to TRBJ2-3; the table gives TRBD1 as D, unverified against the DNA. TRBV21-1 is tagged as a pseudogene. The CDR3 is 10 amino acids. The CDR3 DNA sequence: TGTGCCAGCAGCGAAGGGACACGCGTTTTT. It translates to CASSEGTRVF.

The chain recombines TRBV6-5 with TRBJ2-2; the D is unclear. The CDR3 covers 15 residues. Germline V lookup: CDR1 MNHEY, CDR2 SVGAGI. Between the trimmed V and J ends, which lost 0 bases and 4 bases, there was a span of 9 bases. CDR3 sequence (DNA): TGTGCCAGCAGTTACTCTCCGGGTTCCACCGGGGAGCTGTTTTTT. It yields the protein CASSYSPGSTGELFF.

This rearrangement joins TRBV19 to TRBJ2-7; D is possibly TRBD2 (6 bases). This CDR3 has 12 residues. V was shortened by 9 bases and J by 2 bases, with 11 bases between the two germline ends. From germline, CDR1 is LNHDA and CDR2 SQIVND (reference sequence). The DNA of the CDR3 is TGTGCCAGCGGACGCGGGACCTACGAGCAGTACTTC. It yields the protein CASGRGTYEQYF.

The rearrangement uses TRBV15 and TRBJ1-5; D remains unclear. The CDR3 is 14 amino acids. V was clipped by 4 bases and J by 0 bases, with 7 bases between them. Germline CDR1 LNHNV, CDR2 YYDKDF (reference sequence). CDR3 nucleotides: TGTGCCACCAGCAAAGGTAATAGCAATCAGCCCCAGCATTTT. This encodes CATSKGNSNQPQHF.